These T cell receptor beta chains were read from a single sample in a study of cytomegalovirus exposure and HLA in healthy donors. This table comes from immunoSEQ multiplex PCR, and its TCRdb copy is limited to in-frame clones, with some not included. In the table there are 150,000 to 200,000 clones, 70% to 80% of which are singletons. Material for sequencing was PBMCs. These receptors originate from a male donor in good health and CMV-seronegative. Both conserved end residues are part of each CDR3. A D gene is named only where the DNA matches it firmly. Size values are once, few and many counts, or a class for expanded clones, and some rows have none.

v_call: TRBV2; clone_size: .; j_call: TRBJ1-5; d_call: TRBD1; cdr3_nt: TGTGCCAGCAGTGAGGACAGGGTGTATCAGCCCCAGCATTTT; cdr3_aa: CASSEDRVYQPQHF
v_call: TRBV5-5; clone_size: .; j_call: TRBJ1-5; d_call: .; cdr3_nt: TGTGCCAGCAGCTTGGCAGGGAACCAGCCCCAGCATTTT; cdr3_aa: CASSLAGNQPQHF
v_call: TRBV9; clone_size: .; j_call: TRBJ1-1; d_call: .; cdr3_nt: TGTGCCAGCAGCTACTCCTCGGGGGGCACTGAAGCTTTCTTT; cdr3_aa: CASSYSSGGTEAFF
v_call: TRBV28; clone_size: few; j_call: TRBJ1-2; d_call: TRBD1; cdr3_nt: TGTGCCAGCAGTCTAACTTCCCCACAGGGGAATGGCTACACCTTC; cdr3_aa: CASSLTSPQGNGYTF
v_call: TRBV29-1; clone_size: .; j_call: TRBJ1-1; d_call: .; cdr3_nt: TGCAGCGGGTCGCCGGGACATACGAACACTGAAGCTTTCTTT; cdr3_aa: CSGSPGHTNTEAFF
v_call: TRBV9; clone_size: few; j_call: TRBJ2-7; d_call: TRBD2; cdr3_nt: TGTGCCAGCAGCGTCGGGACTAGCGGAGCCTACGAGCAGTACTTC; cdr3_aa: CASSVGTSGAYEQYF
v_call: TRBV12-5; clone_size: .; j_call: TRBJ2-1; d_call: .; cdr3_nt: TGTGCTAGTGGTTTGGTCCCGGCTCAGGATGAGCAGTTCTTC; cdr3_aa: CASGLVPAQDEQFF
v_call: TRBV5-1; clone_size: .; j_call: TRBJ1-2; d_call: .; cdr3_nt: TGCGCCAGCAGCTTGGGTCTAGGAGAGCACGGCTACACCTTC; cdr3_aa: CASSLGLGEHGYTF
v_call: TRBV29-1; clone_size: .; j_call: TRBJ2-2; d_call: TRBD2; cdr3_nt: TGCAGCGTCCATGCGGGACTAGCGGGAGGGGCCGGGGAGCTGTTTTTT; cdr3_aa: CSVHAGLAGGAGELFF
v_call: TRBV6-6; clone_size: .; j_call: TRBJ1-2; d_call: .; cdr3_nt: TGTGCCAGCAGTTACTCGTCTACAGGGTCCTATGGCTACACCTTC; cdr3_aa: CASSYSSTGSYGYTF
v_call: TRBV27; clone_size: .; j_call: TRBJ1-1; d_call: .; cdr3_nt: TGTGCCAGCAATCGAGGGGGGGCTGGCCAAGCTTTCTTT; cdr3_aa: CASNRGGAGQAFF
v_call: TRBV5-4; clone_size: .; j_call: TRBJ2-6; d_call: .; cdr3_nt: TGTGCCAGCAGCTACGATTCTGGGCCCTCGGCCAACGTCCTGACTTTC; cdr3_aa: CASSYDSGPSANVLTF
v_call: TRBV7-9; clone_size: .; j_call: TRBJ2-7; d_call: .; cdr3_nt: TGTGCCAGCAGCTCTTCGGGACAAGAGTACGAGCAGTACTTC; cdr3_aa: CASSSSGQEYEQYF
v_call: TRBV10-3; clone_size: once; j_call: TRBJ1-3; d_call: .; cdr3_nt: TGTGCCATCAGTGAGTCGAGGTTACGCAACTCTGGAAACACCATATATTTT; cdr3_aa: CAISESRLRNSGNTIYF
v_call: TRBV28; clone_size: .; j_call: TRBJ2-1; d_call: TRBD2; cdr3_nt: TGTGCCAGCAGCCCATACACGCGACTAGCGGGAGTGGCCTACAATGAGCAGTTCTTC; cdr3_aa: CASSPYTRLAGVAYNEQFF
v_call: TRBV6-5; clone_size: .; j_call: TRBJ1-5; d_call: TRBD1; cdr3_nt: TGTGCCAGCAGTTACAGGGGGCTCGATCAGCCCCAGCATTTT; cdr3_aa: CASSYRGLDQPQHF
v_call: TRBV7-9; clone_size: .; j_call: TRBJ2-7; d_call: TRBD1; cdr3_nt: TGTGCCAGCAGCAGTCCGGGACAGGGCCGCTACGAGCAGTACTTC; cdr3_aa: CASSSPGQGRYEQYF
v_call: TRBV7-9; clone_size: .; j_call: TRBJ1-1; d_call: .; cdr3_nt: TGTTCCAGCAGCTTTTCCGTGAACACTGAAGCTTTCTTT; cdr3_aa: CSSSFSVNTEAFF
v_call: TRBV5-4; clone_size: .; j_call: TRBJ1-2; d_call: TRBD1; cdr3_nt: TGTGCCAGCAGCCCTTGGGGGGACAGGACCATTAACTATGGCTACACCTTC; cdr3_aa: CASSPWGDRTINYGYTF
v_call: TRBV11-3; clone_size: .; j_call: TRBJ2-2; d_call: .; cdr3_nt: TGTGCCAGCAGACTTACAGGGGACTCGAACACCGGGGAGCTGTTTTTT; cdr3_aa: CASRLTGDSNTGELFF
v_call: TRBV29-1; clone_size: .; j_call: TRBJ2-1; d_call: TRBD2; cdr3_nt: TGCAGCGTTGGCGGGAGTACCTCCAATGAGCAGTTCTTC; cdr3_aa: CSVGGSTSNEQFF
v_call: TRBV5-1; clone_size: .; j_call: TRBJ2-1; d_call: .; cdr3_nt: TGCGCCAGCAGCTGGGCCGGGACAAACTACAATGAGCAGTTCTTC; cdr3_aa: CASSWAGTNYNEQFF
v_call: TRBV28; clone_size: .; j_call: TRBJ2-7; d_call: .; cdr3_nt: TGTGCCAGCAGTTTATCCCCCTTTTACGAGCAGTACTTC; cdr3_aa: CASSLSPFYEQYF
v_call: TRBV25-1; clone_size: .; j_call: TRBJ2-6; d_call: .; cdr3_nt: TGTGCCAGCAGCGATATGGTGGCCGGGGCCAACGTCCTGACTTTC; cdr3_aa: CASSDMVAGANVLTF
v_call: TRBV7-3; clone_size: .; j_call: TRBJ2-5; d_call: TRBD2; cdr3_nt: TGTGCCAGCAGCTTAACGAGATTAGCGGGAGGCGCGGCGACCCAGTACTTC; cdr3_aa: CASSLTRLAGGAATQYF
v_call: TRBV11-3; clone_size: .; j_call: TRBJ2-3; d_call: .; cdr3_nt: TGTGCCAGCAGCGCGGGTCGCTACACAGATACGCAGTATTTT; cdr3_aa: CASSAGRYTDTQYF
v_call: TRBV5-1; clone_size: .; j_call: TRBJ1-2; d_call: .; cdr3_nt: TGCGCCAGCAGCTTGGACAGGTTAGGCGGCTACACCTTC; cdr3_aa: CASSLDRLGGYTF
v_call: TRBV27; clone_size: .; j_call: TRBJ2-2; d_call: .; cdr3_nt: TGTGCCAGCAGGCAGTTAGGGGAGCTGTTTTTT; cdr3_aa: CASRQLGELFF
v_call: TRBV15; clone_size: .; j_call: TRBJ1-1; d_call: .; cdr3_nt: TGTGCCACCAGCAGAGTAAGGGGATACACTGAAGCTTTCTTT; cdr3_aa: CATSRVRGYTEAFF
v_call: TRBV6-5; clone_size: .; j_call: TRBJ2-1; d_call: .; cdr3_nt: TGTGCCAGCAGAGACACCTCCTACAATGAGCAGTTCTTC; cdr3_aa: CASRDTSYNEQFF
v_call: TRBV7-2; clone_size: .; j_call: TRBJ1-5; d_call: TRBD1; cdr3_nt: TGTGCCAGCAGCTCCAGGGGGCAAGAACAGCCCCAGCATTTT; cdr3_aa: CASSSRGQEQPQHF
v_call: TRBV2; clone_size: .; j_call: TRBJ2-5; d_call: .; cdr3_nt: TGTGCCAGCACCGGGGACCAAGAGACCCAGTACTTC; cdr3_aa: CASTGDQETQYF
v_call: TRBV19; clone_size: .; j_call: TRBJ1-1; d_call: .; cdr3_nt: TGTGCCAGTAGTATAGATGCGGGCAACACTGAAGCTTTCTTT; cdr3_aa: CASSIDAGNTEAFF
v_call: TRBV2; clone_size: .; j_call: TRBJ1-1; d_call: .; cdr3_nt: TGTGCCAGCAGCTCTACCCGACAGGCTAACACTGAAGCTTTCTTT; cdr3_aa: CASSSTRQANTEAFF
v_call: TRBV14; clone_size: .; j_call: TRBJ1-6; d_call: TRBD1; cdr3_nt: TGTGCCAGCAGCCACGGACAGGGCAATTCACCCCTCCACTTT; cdr3_aa: CASSHGQGNSPLHF
v_call: TRBV29-1; clone_size: .; j_call: TRBJ1-2; d_call: TRBD1; cdr3_nt: TGCAGCGTTGTAATCGCCGGGACAGGGATGGGTGGCTACACCTTC; cdr3_aa: CSVVIAGTGMGGYTF
v_call: TRBV7-2; clone_size: .; j_call: TRBJ2-1; d_call: TRBD2; cdr3_nt: TGTGCCAGCAGCCCAAGTAGCGGGAAAGGAAATGAGCAGTTCTTC; cdr3_aa: CASSPSSGKGNEQFF
v_call: TRBV18; clone_size: .; j_call: TRBJ2-2; d_call: .; cdr3_nt: TGTGCCAGCTCAACGACTCAGGGTTTCACCGGGGAGCTGTTTTTT; cdr3_aa: CASSTTQGFTGELFF
v_call: TRBV11-3; clone_size: .; j_call: TRBJ1-1; d_call: .; cdr3_nt: TGTGCCAGCAGCGTGGGACAGAACACTGAAGCTTTCTTT; cdr3_aa: CASSVGQNTEAFF
v_call: TRBV10-3; clone_size: .; j_call: TRBJ2-7; d_call: .; cdr3_nt: TGTGCCATCAGTGAGTCTCCAACCTACGAGCAGTACTTC; cdr3_aa: CAISESPTYEQYF
v_call: TRBV5-1; clone_size: .; j_call: TRBJ2-5; d_call: .; cdr3_nt: TGCGCCAGCAGCCTCGTGGACCCGGGGGAGACCCAGTACTTC; cdr3_aa: CASSLVDPGETQYF
v_call: TRBV2; clone_size: .; j_call: TRBJ1-1; d_call: .; cdr3_nt: TGTGCCAGCAGCACGAGGGCTACCGGGACTGAAGCTTTCTTT; cdr3_aa: CASSTRATGTEAFF
v_call: TRBV28; clone_size: .; j_call: TRBJ1-4; d_call: .; cdr3_nt: TGTGCCAGCAGTTTACCAGGCCGGTATAATGAAAAACTGTTTTTT; cdr3_aa: CASSLPGRYNEKLFF